Listed here are 16 T cell receptor beta chains from one sample, sequenced in a study of blood T cell repertoires in COVID-19. Only in-frame clones appear in the TCRdb table, and some are missing; sequencing was by immunoSEQ multiplex PCR. Among just over 300,000 clones listed, approximately 90% were seen once. The sample was PBMCs or T cells enriched from blood (not recorded which). Every receptor here comes from a woman in her forties who had recovered from COVID-19.

This chain links TRBV6-5 with TRBJ2-1; TRBD2 matches 9 bases. This CDR3 is 15 amino acids long. Germline CDR1 is MNHEY and CDR2 is SVGAGI. J gave up 4 bases and V 5 bases, and 6 bases lay outside the gene matches. The CDR3 reads CASSRAGGSYNEQFF. CDR3 bases: TGTGCCAGCAGTCGAGCGGGAGGATCTTACAATGAGCAGTTCTTC.

The chain has TRBV12-3 or TRBV12-4 and TRBJ1-2; 7 bases match TRBD1. The CDR3 loop spans 13 amino acids. V lost 4 bases and J lost 4; bases outside the gene matches: 3. CDR3 amino acids: CASSSDRFYGYTF. CDR3 DNA: TGTGCCAGCAGTTCGGACAGGTTCTATGGCTACACCTTC.

The chain uses TRBV9 and TRBJ2-7; 7 bases fit TRBD1. CDR1 and CDR2 (germline): SGDLS, YYNGEE. The CDR3 is 16 amino acids. V trimming: 2 bases; J trimming: 3 bases; junction bases outside the gene matches: 11. The CDR3 region is CASSVFPGQTIYEQYF. CDR3 DNA: TGTGCCAGCAGCGTTTTCCCGGGACAGACTATCTACGAGCAGTACTTC. The variable domain in full, with the rest retrieved from reference TRBV9 and TRBJ2-7, is DSGVTQTPKHLITATGQRVTLRCSPRSGDLSVYWYQQSLDQGLQFLIQYYNGEERAKGNILERFSAQQFPDLHSELNLSSLELGDSALYFCASSVFPGQTIYEQYFGPGTRLTVT.

The CDR3 loop is CATSGGGPYEQFF. The CDR3 coding sequence is TGTGCCACCAGTGGGGGGGGGCCGTATGAGCAGTTCTTC. This chain joins TRBV24-1 and TRBJ2-1; D is perhaps TRBD2 (7 bases). From germline, CDR1 is KGHDR and CDR2 SFDVKD. V was clipped by 5 bases and J by 8 bases, with 12 bases between them. The CDR3 extends over 13 amino acids.

This clone occurred once. The chain has TRBV3-1 (or the pseudogene TRBV3-2) and TRBJ1-2, with 12 positions matching TRBD1. The V and J ends lost 1 base and 6 bases, in that order; junction bases with no gene match: 3. The CDR3 has 15 amino acids. Germline V gene sequence: CDR1 LGHDT, CDR2 YNNKEL (reference sequence). The CDR3 DNA sequence: TGTGCCAGCAGCCAAGGTGGGACAGGGGGCAATGGCTACACCTTC. It is translated as CASSQGGTGGNGYTF.

The J gene is TRBJ2-1, the V gene TRBV28; the match to TRBD2 covers 8 bases. Germline V gives CDR1 MDHEN, CDR2 SYDVKM. The CDR3 is made up of 15 amino acids. With 3 bases clipped from V and 4 bases from J, the junction kept 5 bases outside the gene matches. The CDR3 reads CASSFRLALYNEQFF. As DNA, the CDR3 is TGTGCCAGCAGTTTCCGACTAGCGCTTTACAATGAGCAGTTCTTC.

Points on this clone: The sample carries other DNA sequences with the same CDR3. The chain has TRBV11-2 and TRBJ2-7, with 8 bases identical to TRBD1. From germline, CDR1 is SGHAT and CDR2 FQNNGV. Germline trimming cut 0 bases from V and 2 bases from J; bases unmatched to any gene: 6. The CDR3 spans 16 residues. Here the CDR3 reads CASSLDRSGGTYEQYF. DNA for the CDR3: TGTGCCAGCAGCTTAGATCGGTCAGGGGGCACCTACGAGCAGTACTTC.

The rearrangement links TRBV5-1 to TRBJ1-2; 8 nucleotides align to TRBD1. Germline V gives CDR1 SGHRS, CDR2 YFSETQ. V was pared by 0 bases and J by 0 bases, with 4 bases of the junction left unmatched. The CDR3 has 16 residues. The CDR3 region is CASSLGGQGANYGYTF. The CDR3, as DNA: TGCGCCAGCAGCTTGGGTGGACAGGGAGCTAACTATGGCTACACCTTC.

This clone was seen a handful of times. The same CDR3 also results from other DNA sequences found in this sample. The rearrangement links TRBV27 to TRBJ1-6; TRBD1 is a possible D gene (6 bases). Germline CDR1 and CDR2: MNHEY and SMNVEV (reference sequence). The V end lost 5 bases, the J end lost 4 bases, and 9 bases lay between the germline ends. This CDR3 is 14 amino acids long. The CDR3 DNA follows: TGTGCCAGCAGTCCCGGACAGTATAATTCACCCCTCCACTTT. Residues: CASSPGQYNSPLHF.

There are a few counts of this clone. This sequence joins TRBV29-1 and TRBJ1-2; D is uncertain. V was cut by 0 bases and J by 0 bases, with 11 bases left in between. The CDR3 loop spans 15 amino acids. Germline V gene data show CDR1 as SQVTM and CDR2 as ANQGSEA. For the CDR3, the DNA is TGCAGCGTTGAAGAGACGCCGGGTTCTAACTATGGCTACACCTTC. Translation gives CSVEETPGSNYGYTF.

Concerning this clone itself: Additional DNA sequences in this sample encode the identical CDR3. This chain joins TRBV18 and TRBJ1-4; 9 bases line up with TRBD1. The V gene end was trimmed by 3 bases and the J gene end by 4 bases; junction bases not matched to a gene: 3. The germline gives CDR1 KGHSH, CDR2 LQKENI. CDR3 length: 15 residues. The CDR3 spells CASSPPGQGNEKLFF. CDR3 DNA: TGTGCCAGCTCACCGCCGGGACAGGGTAATGAAAAACTGTTTTTT.

The V and J genes are TRBV14 and TRBJ1-2; perhaps TRBD1 as D (5 bases). Germline values: CDR1 SGHDN, CDR2 FVKESK. The CDR3 totals 17 residues. The V end lost 0 bases, the J end lost 4 bases, and 18 bases lay between the germline ends. CDR3 sequence (DNA): TGTGCCAGCAGCCAAGATAGTAACAGGTGGGGTGCCTATGGCTACACCTTC. This gives the protein CASSQDSNRWGAYGYTF.

This clone has just a few counts. The rearrangement links TRBV5-4 to TRBJ1-1; unclear D gene. The germline V gene has CDR1 SGHNT and CDR2 YYREEE (reference sequence). The CDR3 loop spans 13 amino acids. This chain's CDR3 is CATDSGRNTEAFF. CDR3 DNA: TGTGCGACGGACTCCGGGAGGAACACTGAAGCTTTCTTT. The entire variable domain, with the rest obtained from reference TRBV5-4 and TRBJ1-1, is as follows: ETGVTQSPTHLIKTRGQQVTLRCSSQSGHNTVSWYQQALGQGPQFIFQYYREEENGRGNFPPRFSGLQFPNYSSELNVNALELDDSALYLCATDSGRNTEAFFGQGTRLTVV.

The chain employs TRBV19 and TRBJ1-2; 10 bases are shared with TRBD1. This CDR3 comprises 16 residues. V shed 5 bases and J 8 bases; nucleotides not matched to a gene: 14. Germline CDR1 LNHDA, CDR2 SQIVND (reference sequence). The CDR3 sequence is CASSPTWDRGPRGYTF. In nucleotides, the CDR3 is TGTGCCAGTAGTCCTACATGGGACAGGGGCCCCCGAGGCTACACCTTC.

The chain uses TRBV15 and TRBJ2-7, with 10 positions matching TRBD1. The germline CDR1 and CDR2 sequences are LNHNV and YYDKDF (reference sequence). V shed 3 bases and J 2 bases; nucleotides not matched to a gene: 4. This CDR3 has 15 amino acids. CDR3 DNA: TGTGCCACCAGCAGGGGACAGGGGCGGACCTACGAGCAGTACTTC. This codes for CATSRGQGRTYEQYF.

This sequence joins TRBV5-6 and TRBJ2-5; D may be TRBD1 (6 bases). Trimming cost V 4 bases and J 5 bases, with 12 bases left between them. The CDR3 contains 13 residues. Germline V gene sequence: CDR1 SGHDT, CDR2 YYEEEE. The CDR3 sequence: CASSPSRGETQYF. CDR3 coding DNA: TGTGCCAGCAGCCCCTCTAGGGGGGAGACCCAGTACTTC.